Listed here are 5 T cell receptor beta chains from one sample, sequenced in a study of cytomegalovirus exposure and HLA in healthy donors. The PCR employed 60 Vbeta primers together with 13 Jbeta primers. Measured with immunoSEQ multiplex PCR; TCRdb has only the in-frame clones, and not every one. Among 90,000 to 120,000 clones listed, more than 75% were seen once. What was sequenced was PBMCs. All receptors derive from a woman in her thirties or forties in good health and CMV-seronegative.

The chain joins TRBV13 to TRBJ1-1; D call uncertain. V lost 1 base and J 6 bases, leaving 9 bases between the germline ends. Germline lookup yields CDR1 PRHDT and CDR2 FYEKMQ (reference sequence). This CDR3 contains 13 residues. The CDR3 DNA sequence: TGTGCCAGCAGCTTAGATCCAAGCCCTGAAGCTTTCTTT. Translating gives CASSLDPSPEAFF.

This chain uses TRBV5-1 with TRBJ2-3; D call uncertain. The CDR3 has 12 residues. Germline V gene data show CDR1 as SGHRS and CDR2 as YFSETQ. V was trimmed by 5 bases and J by 5 bases, leaving 9 bases between them. DNA for the CDR3: TGCGCCAGCAGTTGGGCAAGAGATACGCAGTATTTT. Residues: CASSWARDTQYF.

This clone was seen a single time. The J gene is TRBJ2-4, the V gene TRBV5-6; tentatively, D is TRBD2 (5 bases). The V gene lost 0 bases and the J gene lost 3 bases, with 22 bases spanning the gap. This CDR3 contains 19 residues. In germline, CDR1 is SGHDT, CDR2 YYEEEE. As DNA, the CDR3 is TGTGCCAGCAGCTTGGGCCCGACTACCCTTTTAGTCATCAAAAACATTCAGTACTTC. As protein: CASSLGPTTLLVIKNIQYF.

The V call is TRBV7-3, the J call TRBJ2-7; D possibly corresponds to TRBD2 (6 bases). The germline CDR1 and CDR2 sequences are SGHTA and FQGTGA. V gave up 1 base and J gave up 0 bases, with 13 bases separating them. CDR3 length: 16 residues. CDR3 in amino acids: CASSLIGRRVSYEQYF. CDR3 coding DNA: TGTGCCAGCAGCTTAATCGGGCGGAGGGTCTCCTACGAGCAGTACTTC. The complete variable domain, with remaining parts taken from reference TRBV7-3 and TRBJ2-7, reads GAGVSQTPSNKVTEKGKYVELRCDPISGHTALYWYRQSLGQGPEFLIYFQGTGAADDSGLPNDRFFAVRPEGSVSTLKIQRTERGDSAVYLCASSLIGRRVSYEQYFGPGTRLTVT.

This clone was observed a single time. This chain uses TRBV27 with TRBJ2-7; the match to TRBD2 covers 8 bases. J gave up 3 bases and V 4 bases, and 5 bases lay outside the gene matches. The CDR3 consists of 14 residues. Germline CDR1 and CDR2: MNHEY and SMNVEV (reference sequence). CDR3 nucleotide sequence: TGTGCCAGCAGTTGGAGCGGGAGTGTCTACGAGCAGTACTTC. Protein: CASSWSGSVYEQYF.